These 2 T cell receptor beta chains share one sample of origin, sequenced in a study of molecular identifiers for immune sequencing clone quantification. One entry per CDR3 protein, called by TCRdb with MiXCR from the PCR reads. Of approximately 680,000 distinct CDR3 sequences listed, approximately 24% are singletons. Sample: naive CD8+ T cells from blood, with Jurkat cell RNA spiked in. The sample's subset: FACS-sorted CD8+CD4-CCR7+CD45RA+ naive T cells. The receptors stem from a human donor in good health. Some libraries in this study had Jurkat cell RNA spiked in.

The table lists this clonotype with many counts. At one end the junction does not follow the germline gene, possibly because of a read error. This chain uses TRBV28 with TRBJ2-5, with unresolved D. In germline, CDR1 is MDHEN, CDR2 SYDVKM. CDR3 length: 12 residues. The DNA for the CDR3 is TGCGCCAGCAGCTTTGACCAAGAGACCCAGTACTTC. Translated: CASSFDQETQYF.

On this clonotype itself: This may be a read error, as it is one base from a much larger clone. This chain links TRBV7-6 with TRBJ2-5; possible D gene TRBD2, 5 bases. This CDR3 has 14 amino acids. Germline loops: CDR1 SGHVS, CDR2 FNYEAQ. The CDR3 DNA reads as TGTGCCAGCAGCTTATTGAGCGGCCAAGAGACCCTGTACTTC. This translates into CASSLLSGQETLYF.